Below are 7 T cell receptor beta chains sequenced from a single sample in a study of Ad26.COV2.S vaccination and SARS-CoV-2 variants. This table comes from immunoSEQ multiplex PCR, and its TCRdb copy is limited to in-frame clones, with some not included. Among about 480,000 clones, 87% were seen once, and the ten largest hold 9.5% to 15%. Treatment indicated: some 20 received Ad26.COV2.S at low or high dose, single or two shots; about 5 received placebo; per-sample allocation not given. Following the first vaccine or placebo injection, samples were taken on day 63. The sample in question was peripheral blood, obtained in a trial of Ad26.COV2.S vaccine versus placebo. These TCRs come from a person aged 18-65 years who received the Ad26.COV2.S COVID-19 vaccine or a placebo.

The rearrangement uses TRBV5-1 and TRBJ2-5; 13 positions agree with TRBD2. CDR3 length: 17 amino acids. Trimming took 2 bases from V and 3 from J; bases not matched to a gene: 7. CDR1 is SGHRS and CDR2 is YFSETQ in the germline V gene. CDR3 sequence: CASSFRLAGGPKETQYF. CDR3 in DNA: TGCGCCAGCAGCTTTAGACTAGCGGGAGGCCCCAAAGAGACCCAGTACTTC. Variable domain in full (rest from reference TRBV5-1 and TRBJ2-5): KAGVTQTPRYLIKTRGQQVTLSCSPISGHRSVSWYQQTPGQGLQFLFEYFSETQRNKGNFPGRFSGRQFSNSRSEMNVSTLELGDSALYLCASSFRLAGGPKETQYFGPGTRLLVL.

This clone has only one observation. CDR3: CASRGHPYEQYF. As DNA, the CDR3 is TGTGCCAGCAGGGGGCACCCCTACGAGCAGTACTTC. V usage is TRBV2 and J usage is TRBJ2-7, with D maybe TRBD1 (5 bases). Trimming left V 6 bases short and J 2 bases short, with 8 bases between. The CDR3 contains 12 residues. Per germline, CDR1 SNHLY and CDR2 FYNNEI.

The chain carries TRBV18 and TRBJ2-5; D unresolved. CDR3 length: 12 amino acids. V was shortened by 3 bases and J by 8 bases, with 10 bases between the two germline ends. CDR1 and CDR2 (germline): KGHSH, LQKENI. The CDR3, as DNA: TGTGCCAGCTCACCGACGCAAGGAACCCAGTACTTC. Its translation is CASSPTQGTQYF.

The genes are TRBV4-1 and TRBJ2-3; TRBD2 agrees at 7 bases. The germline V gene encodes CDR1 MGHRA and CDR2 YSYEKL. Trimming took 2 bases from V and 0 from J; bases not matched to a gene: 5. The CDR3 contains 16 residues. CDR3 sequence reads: CASSQPAGPSTDTQYF. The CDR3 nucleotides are TGCGCCAGCAGCCAACCAGCGGGACCTAGCACAGATACGCAGTATTTT.

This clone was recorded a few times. The CDR3 region is CASSLVGAGADTQYF. The CDR3 DNA sequence: TGTGCCAGCAGCTTAGTAGGTGCGGGAGCAGATACGCAGTATTTT. The rearrangement links TRBV7-2 to TRBJ2-3; 7 positions match TRBD2. J gave up 4 bases and V 1 base, and 5 bases lay outside the gene matches. The V gene's germline CDR1 is SGHTA and CDR2 FQGNSA. The CDR3 extends over 15 amino acids. The variable domain in full, completed from reference TRBV7-2 and TRBJ2-3, reads GAGVSQSPSNKVTEKGKDVELRCDPISGHTALYWYRQSLGQGLEFLIYFQGNSAPDKSGLPSDRFSAERTGGSVSTLTIQRTQQEDSAVYLCASSLVGAGADTQYFGPGTRLTVL.

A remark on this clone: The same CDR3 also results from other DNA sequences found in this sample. This CDR3 is CAWSVRRDNEQFF. The CDR3 DNA reads as TGTGCCTGGAGTGTACGGAGAGACAATGAGCAGTTCTTC. V usage is TRBV30 and J usage is TRBJ2-1, with D unclear. CDR1 is GTSNPN and CDR2 is SVGIG in the germline V gene (reference sequence). V was clipped by 0 bases and J by 5 bases, with 8 bases between them. The CDR3 extends over 13 amino acids.

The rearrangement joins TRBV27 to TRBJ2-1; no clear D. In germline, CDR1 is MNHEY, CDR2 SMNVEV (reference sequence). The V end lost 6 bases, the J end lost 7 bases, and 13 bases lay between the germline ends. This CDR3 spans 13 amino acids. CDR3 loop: CASRLRTTNEQFF. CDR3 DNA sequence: TGTGCCAGCAGGCTCCGGACGACGAATGAGCAGTTCTTC.